Listed below are T cell receptor beta chains from one sample, sequenced in a study of CD8 T cells in ankylosing spondylitis. TCRdb processed the 5' RACE reads anew with MiXCR; each CDR3 protein has one entry. The table lists about 160,000 distinct CDR3 sequences, 9.5% to 10% of them singletons. The sequencing sample was made of blood, either unsorted or a sorted T cell fraction (not recorded which). These receptors were collected from a female donor with ankylosing spondylitis or in good health (not recorded which). The CDR3 runs from the conserved cysteine through the conserved F or W. D genes are given only for firm matches. Size tells how often a clone was seen (once, few, many) or the class of an expanded clone, and some rows leave it out.

length,D,size,J,V,DNA,CDR3
12,NA,few,TRBJ1-1,TRBV20-1,TGCAGTGCTAGAGAGCTGGCCCAGACCGCTTTCTTT,CSARELAQTAFF
12,NA,few,TRBJ1-2,TRBV6-5,TGTGCCAGCAGTTACAGGGGGAACGGCTACACCTTC,CASSYRGNGYTF
17,TRBD2,few,TRBJ2-1,TRBV28,TGTGCCAGCAGTTTATTCCAAGCGGGAGATCCCTACAATGAGCAGTTCTTC,CASSLFQAGDPYNEQFF
15,TRBD1,few,TRBJ2-1,TRBV7-2,TGTGCCAGCAGCTTTAGGGACAGGGGAAGGAATGAGCAGTTCTTC,CASSFRDRGRNEQFF
17,NA,NA,TRBJ2-5,TRBV11-2,TGTGCCAGCAGCTTAGGTCCTTCGGCTAGGGCCCAAGAGACCCAGTACTTC,CASSLGPSARAQETQYF
16,TRBD2,NA,TRBJ2-3,TRBV6-1,TGTGCCAGCACAGGACTAGCGGGAGGGCCGGGAGATACGCAGTATTTT,CASTGLAGGPGDTQYF
14,NA,few,TRBJ1-2,TRBV2,TGTGCCAGCAGTGCGGGCTTAGCTAACTATGGCTACACCTTC,CASSAGLANYGYTF
15,TRBD2,NA,TRBJ2-7,TRBV20-1,TGCAGTGCTAGAGATCTAACTAGCGGATCCTACGAGCAGTACTTC,CSARDLTSGSYEQYF
14,NA,many,TRBJ2-3,TRBV7-9,TGTGCCAGCAGCTTCCGGGACAGCACAGATACGCAGTATTTT,CASSFRDSTDTQYF
14,TRBD2,few,TRBJ2-2,TRBV19,TGTGCCAGTAACCCCCGGACCGGGGGGGGGGAGCTGTTTTTT,CASNPRTGGGELFF
11,NA,many,TRBJ1-1,TRBV14,TGTGCCAGCAGCCAAGGAACTGAAGCTTTCTTT,CASSQGTEAFF
14,NA,many,TRBJ2-7,TRBV12-3/TRBV12-4,TGTGCCAGCAATACCCCGGGACCGAACTACGAGCAGTACTTC,CASNTPGPNYEQYF
12,NA,medium-sized,TRBJ1-5,TRBV7-9,TGTGCCAGCAGCTCAGGGAATCAGCCCCAGCATTTT,CASSSGNQPQHF
16,NA,NA,TRBJ2-7,TRBV9,TGTGCCAGCAGCGTAGCCCCGGGATCCTTCTCCTACGAGCAGTACTTC,CASSVAPGSFSYEQYF
17,TRBD2,NA,TRBJ2-1,TRBV4-1,TGCGCCAGCAGCCAAAGTTTCTCTAGCGGGACCCGAGGGGAGCAGTTCTTC,CASSQSFSSGTRGEQFF
12,NA,NA,TRBJ1-1,TRBV6-5,TGTGCCAGCAGTCCCGGGGTCACTGAAGCTTTCTTT,CASSPGVTEAFF
14,NA,few,TRBJ2-1,TRBV20-1,TGCAGTGCTAGAAAACGGGTCTCCTACAATGAGCAGTTCTTC,CSARKRVSYNEQFF
16,TRBD2,NA,TRBJ2-7,TRBV5-5,TGTGCCAGCAGCTTGGGGGGACTAGCGGGAACCTACGAGCAGTACTTC,CASSLGGLAGTYEQYF
15,NA,NA,TRBJ2-7,TRBV27,TGTGCCAGCAGTCCCAATGGACCGGGTTTAGGGGAGCAGTACTTC,CASSPNGPGLGEQYF
13,NA,many,TRBJ1-2,TRBV7-9,TGTGCCAGCAGCTTAGACACCGGCGGTGGCTACACCTTC,CASSLDTGGGYTF
17,NA,NA,TRBJ2-3,TRBV3-1,TGTGCCAGCAGCTTCACTTACCGAGGAAAAATCACAGATACGCAGTATTTT,CASSFTYRGKITDTQYF
14,NA,many,TRBJ2-7,TRBV6-2/TRBV6-3,TGTGCCAGCAGTTACGCCCTGGGGGACTACGAGCAGTACTTC,CASSYALGDYEQYF
15,NA,few,TRBJ2-3,TRBV10-3,TGTGCCATCAGTGAGAGGGCGGGTACCACAGATACGCAGTATTTT,CAISERAGTTDTQYF
14,NA,NA,TRBJ1-1,TRBV18,TGTGCCAGCTCAAATTACAAAGGGGCGGGTGAAGCTTTCTTT,CASSNYKGAGEAFF
17,TRBD2,many,TRBJ2-3,TRBV27,TGTGCCAGCAGTCTCCGACTAGCGGGACACTACACAGATACGCAGTATTTT,CASSLRLAGHYTDTQYF
14,NA,many,TRBJ2-2,TRBV4-3,TGCGCCAGCAGCCAAGTGGTTGATCGCGGGGAGCTGTTTTTT,CASSQVVDRGELFF
14,NA,NA,TRBJ2-3,TRBV29-1,TGCAGCGTCGTCTGGGGTACGGGGTCAGATACGCAGTATTTT,CSVVWGTGSDTQYF
18,NA,NA,TRBJ2-6,TRBV20-1,TGCAGTGCTAGGGCACAACATCGAGGGGGATCTGGGGCCAACGTCCTGACTTTC,CSARAQHRGGSGANVLTF
13,NA,many,TRBJ2-1,TRBV4-3,TGCGCCAGCAGCCAAGACAGTAGGGATGAGCAGTTCTTC,CASSQDSRDEQFF
13,NA,NA,TRBJ2-5,TRBV20-1,TGCAGTGCCCAAGCGGTGTTTGAAGAGACCCAGTACTTC,CSAQAVFEETQYF
11,NA,many,TRBJ1-4,TRBV7-9,TGTGCCAGCAGCTTAGTGGAAAAACTGTTTTTT,CASSLVEKLFF
18,TRBD2,few,TRBJ2-2,TRBV4-3,TGCGCCAGCAGCCAAGATGTGCTACTAGCGGGAGGAACCGGGGAGCTGTTTTTT,CASSQDVLLAGGTGELFF
14,NA,many,TRBJ2-1,TRBV9,TGTGCCAGCAGCGTAGATGGCTCCTACAATGAGCAGTTCTTC,CASSVDGSYNEQFF
16,NA,few,TRBJ2-6,TRBV5-6,TGTGCCAGCAGCTCTAGAGGTTACTCTGGGGCCAACGTCCTGACTTTC,CASSSRGYSGANVLTF
13,NA,few,TRBJ1-1,TRBV10-2,TGCGCCAGCAGGTGGGTCTTAACCACTGAAGCTTTCTTT,CASRWVLTTEAFF
18,TRBD2,many,TRBJ2-1,TRBV4-3,TGCGCCAGCAGCCAAGATCCCTCGACTAGCGGCTCCTACAATGAGCAGTTCTTC,CASSQDPSTSGSYNEQFF
16,NA,few,TRBJ1-1,TRBV12-3/TRBV12-4,TGTGCCAGCAGCTTATCCCCTTCACCAGGGGTCACTGAAGCTTTCTTT,CASSLSPSPGVTEAFF
16,TRBD2,few,TRBJ2-2,TRBV28,TGTGCCAGCAGCCCTGGACTAGCGCTGAACACCGGGGAGCTGTTTTTT,CASSPGLALNTGELFF
16,TRBD2,NA,TRBJ2-1,TRBV9,TGTGCCAGCAGCGTAGTCAGGACTAGCTCCTACAATGAGCAGTTCTTC,CASSVVRTSSYNEQFF
13,NA,NA,TRBJ2-2,TRBV24-1,TGTGCCACCAGTGTTACGAACACCGGGGAGCTGTTTTTT,CATSVTNTGELFF
16,NA,NA,TRBJ2-5,TRBV5-1,TGCGCCAGCAGCTTTATGGCAGGGGCCCTTCAAGAGACCCAGTACTTC,CASSFMAGALQETQYF
14,NA,few,TRBJ2-7,TRBV11-2,TGTGCCAGCAGCCTTATAGGCGAGACCTACGAGCAGTACTTC,CASSLIGETYEQYF
14,TRBD2,NA,TRBJ2-2,TRBV6-1,TGTGCCAGCGGGGAGGGAGGGAACACCGGGGAGCTGTTTTTT,CASGEGGNTGELFF
12,NA,NA,TRBJ1-5,TRBV13,TGTGCCAGCAGTTCCCCCGGACAGCCCCAGCATTTT,CASSSPGQPQHF
14,NA,few,TRBJ2-1,TRBV20-1,TGCAGTGCCCTCACTAGTCAGGTGGGGAATGAGCAGTTCTTC,CSALTSQVGNEQFF
15,NA,NA,TRBJ2-7,TRBV4-3,TGCGCCAGCAATGTCTGTGGGGACCGTTCCTACGAGCAGTACTTC,CASNVCGDRSYEQYF
16,TRBD2,many,TRBJ2-1,TRBV2,TGTGCCAGCAGGCAACCCGGACTAGCGGGAGTCAATGAGCAGTTCTTC,CASRQPGLAGVNEQFF
12,NA,few,TRBJ2-3,TRBV7-9,TGTGCCAGCAGCGGAGTACTAGATACGCAGTATTTT,CASSGVLDTQYF
15,TRBD2,NA,TRBJ2-5,TRBV4-1,TGCGCCAGCAGCCAAGGACTAGCGGGGCAAGAGACCCAGTACTTC,CASSQGLAGQETQYF
14,TRBD2,NA,TRBJ2-5,TRBV5-6,TGTGCCAGCAGCTTGGACGGGAGGGAAAAGACCCAGTACTTC,CASSLDGREKTQYF
14,NA,many,TRBJ1-2,TRBV5-6,TGTGCCAGCAGCTTACCGATGATCAACTATGGCTACACCTTC,CASSLPMINYGYTF
11,NA,NA,TRBJ2-7,TRBV30,TGTGCCTGGAGTTTCGGGAACGAGCAGTACTTC,CAWSFGNEQYF
18,NA,NA,TRBJ2-2,TRBV3-1,TGTGCCAGCAGCCAAGAAGAGTACCCGGCCTCGGGCACCGGGGAGCTGTTTTTT,CASSQEEYPASGTGELFF
18,TRBD1,NA,TRBJ2-7,TRBV6-5,TGTGCCAGCAGTTATTCCTACGAGGACAGGGGGAAGGATGGGGAGCAGTACTTC,CASSYSYEDRGKDGEQYF
15,NA,few,TRBJ2-5,TRBV6-1,TGTGCCAGCAGTGAAATGAGGGGCCCTAAAGAGACCCAGTACTTC,CASSEMRGPKETQYF